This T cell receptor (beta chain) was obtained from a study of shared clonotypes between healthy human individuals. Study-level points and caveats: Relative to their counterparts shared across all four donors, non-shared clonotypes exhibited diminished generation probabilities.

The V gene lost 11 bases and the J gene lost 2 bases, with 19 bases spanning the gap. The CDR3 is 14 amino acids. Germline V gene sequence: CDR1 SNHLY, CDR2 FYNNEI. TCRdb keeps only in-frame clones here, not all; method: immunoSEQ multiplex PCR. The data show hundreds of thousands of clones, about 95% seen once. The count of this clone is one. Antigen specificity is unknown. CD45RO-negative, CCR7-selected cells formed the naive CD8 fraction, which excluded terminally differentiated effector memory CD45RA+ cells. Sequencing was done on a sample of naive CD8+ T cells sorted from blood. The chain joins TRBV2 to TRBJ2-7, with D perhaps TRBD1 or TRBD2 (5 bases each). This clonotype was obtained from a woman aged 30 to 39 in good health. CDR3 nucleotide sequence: TGTGCCGGAACCCCCGGGACGCGCACCTACGAGCAGTACTTC. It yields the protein CAGTPGTRTYEQYF.